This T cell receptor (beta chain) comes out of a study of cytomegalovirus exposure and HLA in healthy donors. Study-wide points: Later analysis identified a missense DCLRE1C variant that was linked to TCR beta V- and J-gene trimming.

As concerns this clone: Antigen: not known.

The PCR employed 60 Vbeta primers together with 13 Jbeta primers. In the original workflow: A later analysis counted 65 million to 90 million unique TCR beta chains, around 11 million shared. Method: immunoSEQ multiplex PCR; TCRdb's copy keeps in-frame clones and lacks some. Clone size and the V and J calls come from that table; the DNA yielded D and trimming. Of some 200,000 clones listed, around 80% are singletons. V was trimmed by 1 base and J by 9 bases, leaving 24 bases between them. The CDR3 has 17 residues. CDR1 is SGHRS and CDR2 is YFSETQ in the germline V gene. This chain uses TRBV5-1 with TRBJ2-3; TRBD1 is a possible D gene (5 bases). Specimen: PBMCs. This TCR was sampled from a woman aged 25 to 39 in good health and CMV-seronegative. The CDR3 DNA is TGCGCCAGCAGCTTGAATAGTGGGGCAGGCCCCACGGGCACGCAGTATTTT. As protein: CASSLNSGAGPTGTQYF.